Listed here are 17 T cell receptor beta chains from one sample, sequenced in a study of T cell repertoires in cytomegalovirus infection. The antigens these receptors bind are not known. TCRdb recomputed calls from the reads with MiXCR, one row per CDR3 protein. The sample lists 750,000 to 900,000 distinct CDR3 sequences, 25% to 35% seen once, with about an eighth in the top ten. The source material was cultured CD8+ T cells from PBMCs, sampled from culture after CMV antigen stimulation. The receptors come from a human donor in good health (CMV status not recorded). Some clones in this sample may be carry-over from other donors' samples.

This clonotype came up a few times. This sequence joins TRBV7-8 and TRBJ2-3; TRBD2 agrees at 9 bases. V was pared by 5 bases and J by 5 bases, with 5 bases of the junction left unmatched. Germline V gene data show CDR1 as SGHVS and CDR2 as FQNEAQ. The CDR3 has 14 residues. The CDR3 loop is CASSRAGGQDTQYF. CDR3 DNA: TGTGCCAGCAGCAGAGCGGGGGGACAAGATACGCAGTATTTT. The whole variable domain, filled in from reference TRBV7-8 and TRBJ2-3, reads GAGVSQSPRYKVAKRGQDVALRCDPISGHVSLFWYQQALGQGPEFLTYFQNEAQLDKSGLPSDRFFAERPEGSVSTLKIQRTQQEDSAVYLCASSRAGGQDTQYFGPGTRLTVL.

This clonotype was seen more than once but under ten times. The genes are TRBV7-2 and TRBJ1-1; tentative D call: TRBD1 (5 bases). CDR3 length: 15 residues. V was shortened by 5 bases and J by 4 bases, with 17 bases between the two germline ends. From germline, CDR1 is SGHTA and CDR2 FQGNSA. Here the CDR3 DNA reads TGTGCCAGCAGCCCTTCCACGGGGGGGACCACTGAAGCTTTCTTT. Its protein product is CASSPSTGGTTEAFF. Together with reference TRBV7-2 and TRBJ1-1, the CDR3 gives the full variable domain: GAGVSQSPSNKVTEKGKDVELRCDPISGHTALYWYRQSLGQGLEFLIYFQGNSAPDKSGLPSDRFSAERTGGSVSTLTIQRTQQEDSAVYLCASSPSTGGTTEAFFGQGTRLTVV.

The chain combines TRBV7-9 with TRBJ1-5; 8 nucleotides match TRBD1. CDR1 is SEHNR, CDR2 FQNEAQ, per germline (reference sequence). The trim removed 1 base at V and 3 bases at J, leaving 5 bases unmatched. This CDR3 region has 16 residues. This CDR3 is CASSLGGTGLNQPQHF. For the CDR3, the DNA is TGTGCCAGCAGCTTAGGGGGGACAGGCCTCAATCAGCCCCAGCATTTT.

About this clonotype: A read error may account for a junction end that differs from germline. The chain recombines TRBV13 with TRBJ1-2; a possible D gene is TRBD1 (5 bases). The CDR3 has 13 amino acids. CDR1 is PRHDT, CDR2 FYEKMQ, per germline (reference sequence). CDR3 sequence: CASSLGTSYGYTF. In DNA form, the CDR3 reads TGTGCCAGCAGCCTAGGGACTTCTTATGGCTACACCTTC.

This clonotype showed up just a few times. The chain carries TRBV7-9 and TRBJ1-1; no clear D. CDR3 length: 12 amino acids. The germline V and J ends were trimmed by 4 bases and 8 bases, with 11 bases remaining between them. Germline CDR1 SEHNR, CDR2 FQNEAQ (reference sequence). CDR3 nucleotides: TGTGCCAGCAGCTCATCTAAGGCGGAAGCTTTCTTT. Translation gives CASSSSKAEAFF.

The chain employs TRBV12-3 or TRBV12-4 and TRBJ2-1; 10 nucleotides agree with TRBD2. The CDR3 totals 15 residues. The V and J ends lost 2 bases and 9 bases, in that order; junction bases with no gene match: 7. The CDR3 DNA follows: TGTGCCAGCAGTTTAATAGAGCGGGGGGGCCTTGAGCAGTTCTTC. This codes for CASSLIERGGLEQFF.

This clonotype occurred a few times. The chain uses TRBV10-3 and TRBJ2-7; 13 bases align to TRBD2. CDR1 is ENHRY and CDR2 is SYGVKD in the germline V gene. The CDR3 runs 15 residues. With V trimmed by 6 bases and J by 5 bases, 7 bases remained unmatched. The CDR3 DNA follows: TGTGCCATCAGCGGAGGACTAGCGGGGGTTGACGAGCAGTACGTC. Protein: CAISGGLAGVDEQYV.

This clonotype was detected a few times. The chain is built from TRBV6-6 and TRBJ1-1; D possibly corresponds to TRBD1 (5 bases). The V end was cut by 2 bases, the J end by 1 base, with 11 bases between. Per the germline V gene, CDR1 is MNHNY and CDR2 is SVGAGI (reference sequence). The CDR3 extends over 15 amino acids. CDR3 sequence reads: CASSYLNGANTEAFF. The CDR3 DNA reads TGTGCCAGCAGTTACCTAAACGGGGCGAACACTGAAGCTTTCTTT.

This clonotype came up a few times. The chain has TRBV2 and TRBJ1-1; unclear D gene. Trimming removed 9 bases at V and 3 bases at J, with 17 bases between. Germline V CDR1 and CDR2: SNHLY, FYNNEI. The CDR3 is 14 amino acids. The DNA for the CDR3 is TGTGCCAGTCCGTCGGGTTTTCGGGACACTGAAGCTTTCTTT. It yields the protein CASPSGFRDTEAFF.

This clonotype was observed a single time. The chain links TRBV4-2 to TRBJ1-1; a weak D match, TRBD1 (5 bases). The germline CDR1 and CDR2 sequences are LGHNA and YNFKEQ. The length of the CDR3 is 14 residues. V lost 4 bases to trimming and J lost 3 bases, with 12 bases between them. CDR3: CASSPDVGDTEAFF. The CDR3 DNA follows: TGTGCCAGCAGCCCCGATGTGGGGGACACTGAAGCTTTCTTT.

This clonotype was found a few times. The chain combines TRBV4-2 with TRBJ2-7, with 11 bases that match TRBD2. CDR1 and CDR2 (germline): LGHNA, YNFKEQ. The CDR3 spans 17 residues. Unmatched junction bases numbered 11, after V lost 7 bases and J lost 0 bases. The CDR3 sequence: CASTLQASGGSSYEQYF. The CDR3 coding sequence is TGTGCCAGCACCCTTCAGGCTAGCGGGGGGAGCTCCTACGAGCAGTACTTC.

The chain is built from TRBV9 and TRBJ2-1; D is possibly TRBD1 (6 bases). CDR3 length: 14 residues. The germline V gene has CDR1 SGDLS and CDR2 YYNGEE. With 0 bases removed from V and 4 bases from J, the gap between germline ends came to 8 bases. The CDR3 loop is CASSVGDTYNEQFF. The CDR3 bases are TGTGCCAGCAGCGTAGGGGACACATACAATGAGCAGTTCTTC.

The chain recombines TRBV6-2 or TRBV6-3 with TRBJ2-7; D not certain. This CDR3 is 13 amino acids long. Trimming cost V 6 bases and J 2 bases, with 11 bases left between them. Germline lookup yields CDR1 MNHEY and CDR2 SVGEGT. In nucleotides, the CDR3 is TGTGCCAGCAGCCCCGTCTCGACCTACGAGCAGTACGTC. Encoded protein: CASSPVSTYEQYV.

In its sample, this clonotype was seen many times. The chain links TRBV6-6 to TRBJ2-5; D might be TRBD1 or TRBD2, each matching 6 bases. The CDR3 has 14 amino acids. The V gene's germline CDR1 is MNHNY and CDR2 SVGAGI (reference sequence). The V and J ends lost 2 bases and 5 bases respectively, with 12 bases between them. DNA of the CDR3: TGTGCCAGCAGTTACGAGGGGGGTGGGGAGACCCAGTACTTC. It is translated as CASSYEGGGETQYF.

This clonotype was detected only a few times. The chain recombines TRBV2 with TRBJ1-5; D call uncertain. The CDR3 contains 15 residues. Germline CDR1 reads SNHLY; CDR2 reads FYNNEI. V lost 8 bases and J 1 base, leaving 15 bases between the germline ends. The CDR3 DNA reads TGTGCCAGCGGTAATGAGGAGGTGAGCAATCAGCCCCAGCATTTT. Its translation is CASGNEEVSNQPQHF.

This clonotype was seen a few times. The chain employs TRBV27 and TRBJ1-2; D is uncertain. V lost 0 bases and J 6 bases, leaving 8 bases between the germline ends. Germline V gene data show CDR1 as MNHEY and CDR2 as SMNVEV (reference sequence). The length of the CDR3 is 13 residues. The DNA for the CDR3 is TGTGCCAGCAGTTTATCTAGGGCTAATGGCTACACCTTC. Its protein is CASSLSRANGYTF.

The chain has TRBV27 and TRBJ1-6, with D tentatively TRBD1 (6 bases). Trimming removed 5 bases at V and 9 bases at J, with 20 bases between. This CDR3 has 16 residues. Looked up from germline, CDR1 is MNHEY and CDR2 is SMNVEV (reference sequence). The CDR3 DNA sequence: TGTGCCAGCAGTCCCTCCCAACAGGGTTTTAGTTCACCCCTCCACTTT. Translating gives CASSPSQQGFSSPLHF.